The present T cell receptor (beta chain) was sequenced within a study of T cell clusters in autoimmune cytopenias. Points from the study as a whole: TRB repertoire shifts in secondary cytopenia and chronic lymphocytic leukemia mostly reflected lymphoma, not autoimmunity. Clustering suggested that physiological T cell clusters were missing in primary autoimmune cytopenia patients.

One tube held mixed TRB-A and TRB-B primer pools for touch-down PCR. Reprocessing the multiplex PCR reads, TCRdb reports a single entry for every CDR3 protein and omits DNA. Recorded for this sample: some 4,000 distinct CDR3 sequences. This clonotype counts as large by frequency. What it binds is unknown. Germline-derived CDR1 and CDR2 are SQVTM and ANQGSEA. This CDR3 spans 15 amino acids. TRB was amplified from roughly 270 ng of peripheral blood genomic DNA per sample. This sample was also put to use in a study of T cell repertoires in aging, cancer and after chemotherapy. From that second work: Healthy donor repertoires were recorded over several months to years and showed clear clonal overlap. Untreated cancer patients had significantly lower blood TCR diversity than age-matched healthy donors.

The source material was peripheral blood. The J gene is TRBJ2-5, the V gene TRBV29-1; TCRdb gives TRBD2 as the D gene, but with no DNA this cannot be confirmed. The sequence was collected from a human donor in good health. This CDR3 is CSVVVIAGSGETQYF.